This T cell receptor (beta chain) is drawn from a study of blood T cell repertoires in COVID-19. Study-level information: COVID-19 samples collected from the United States, Italy and Spain covered acute and convalescent phases.

V gave up 6 bases and J gave up 7 bases; unmatched junction bases: 15. CDR1 is SGHTA and CDR2 is FQGNSA in the germline V gene. The CDR3 runs to 16 residues. Original processing methods: Amplifying reference gene primers gave estimates of nucleated cell counts. Measured with immunoSEQ multiplex PCR; TCRdb has only the in-frame clones, and not every one. The V and J calls and clone size are taken from that table; D and trimming were inferred from the DNA. The sample includes over 130,000 clones, about 84% of them seen just once. Participants in the exposed group had met a COVID-19 case in the 2 weeks before joining the study.

The clonotype was recovered from a woman younger than 30 who had been exposed to COVID-19. This sequence joins TRBV7-2 and TRBJ2-1; 7 bases map to TRBD1. Material for sequencing was PBMCs or T cells enriched from blood (not recorded which). The CDR3, as DNA: TGTGCCAGCAGATCATCCGCAGGGGGTCTAGGGAATGAGCAGTTCTTC. It yields the protein CASRSSAGGLGNEQFF.